This TCR beta chain is from a study of control samples from healthy donors and cancer patients. Method: immunoSEQ multiplex PCR; TCRdb's copy keeps in-frame clones and lacks some. Of around 30,000 clones listed, 94% are singletons. The V end was cut by 0 bases, the J end by 6 bases, with 8 bases between. Germline loops: CDR1 SGHDN, CDR2 FVKESK. The CDR3 length is 14 residues. The source of this sequence is a man between 60 and 75 years old in good health. The sample was blood. The chain has TRBV14 and TRBJ2-2; no clear D gene. CDR3 nucleotides: TGTGCCAGCAGCCAAGACTTTTGGGCCGGGGAGCTGTTTTTT. Amino acid sequence: CASSQDFWAGELFF.